This T cell receptor beta chain originates from a study of beta chain features in type 1 diabetes. This clone came up a few times. The authors reverse transcribed all of the isolated RNA, so sequencing captured expressed TCRB transcripts. The data were produced by immunoSEQ multiplex PCR, yet TCRdb's version contains in-frame clones alone and is incomplete. The table records some 360,000 clones, 15% to 20% of them present only once. Germline V gene sequence: CDR1 MGHRA, CDR2 YSYEKL. The CDR3 has 15 amino acids. V lost 0 bases to trimming and J lost 3 bases, with 9 bases between them. This receptor was identified in a woman aged 18-30 years in good health. Sequencing input: naive CD4+ T cells from blood. This chain connects TRBV4-1 to TRBJ1-5; D gene unclear. CDR3 protein: CASSQDRNFNQPQHF. The CDR3 nucleotides are TGCGCCAGCAGCCAAGATCGTAACTTCAATCAGCCCCAGCATTTT.